Below, 7 T cell receptor beta chains from the same sample are listed, as sequenced in a study of T cells after yellow fever vaccination. Using its own MiXCR run on the 5' RACE reads, TCRdb lists one record per CDR3 protein. The sample yields hundreds of thousands of distinct CDR3 sequences, roughly 13% seen once. Sequences were derived from PBMCs, sampled on the day of the yellow fever booster vaccination. The receptors stem from a man younger than 40 who received the YFV17D yellow fever vaccine.

The chain links TRBV6-1 to TRBJ2-7; D could derive from TRBD1 or TRBD2 (6 bases each). CDR3 size: 16 residues. Germline CDR1 and CDR2: MNHNS and SASEGT. The V gene lost 5 bases and the J gene lost 5 bases, with 22 bases spanning the gap. The CDR3 region has the DNA TGTGCCAGCAGTCCGTGGCCGGGGGCGACCTGCCACGAGCAGTACTTC. Translating gives CASSPWPGATCHEQYF.

The rearrangement joins TRBV5-1 to TRBJ2-7; D gene uncertain. Trimming removed 0 bases from V and 7 bases from J, with 14 bases in between. Germline loops: CDR1 SGHRS, CDR2 YFSETQ. The CDR3 is made up of 14 amino acids. For the CDR3, the DNA is TGCGCCAGCAGCTTGGTTGCCTTGTTGGGGGAGCAGTACTTC. It encodes CASSLVALLGEQYF.

The rearrangement joins TRBV9 to TRBJ1-2; the D gene is possibly TRBD1 (5 bases). The CDR3 is 15 residues long. The V gene's germline CDR1 is SGDLS and CDR2 YYNGEE. V was shortened by 3 bases and J by 2 bases, with 14 bases between the two germline ends. The CDR3 sequence: CASSADSSLNYGYTF. DNA for the CDR3: TGTGCCAGCAGCGCCGACAGCTCACTAAACTATGGCTACACCTTC.

V usage is TRBV19 and J usage is TRBJ2-1, with 9 bases aligning to TRBD1. Per the germline V gene, CDR1 is LNHDA and CDR2 is SQIVND (reference sequence). This CDR3 has 13 residues. V lost 0 bases to trimming and J lost 12 bases; unmatched junction nucleotides: 3. The CDR3 protein is CASSIEQGAGQFF. DNA of the CDR3: TGTGCCAGTAGTATAGAACAGGGGGCGGGGCAGTTCTTC.

This rearrangement joins TRBV6-2 or TRBV6-3 to TRBJ2-3; no firm D call. Germline-derived CDR1 and CDR2 are MNHEY and SVGEGT. This CDR3 has 12 amino acids. Trimming shortened V by 8 bases and J by 9 bases, and 15 bases separated the two germline ends. CDR3: CASGALGPTQYF. The CDR3 DNA follows: TGTGCCAGCGGCGCCCTAGGCCCCACGCAGTATTTT.

CDR3: CSARGAGTPGEDTQYF. The CDR3 coding sequence is TGCAGTGCTAGAGGTGCCGGGACTCCGGGCGAAGATACGCAGTATTTT. V gene TRBV20-1 combines with J gene TRBJ2-3, with D possibly TRBD2 on 6 matching bases. Between the trimmed V and J ends, which lost 1 base and 5 bases, there was a span of 19 bases. Germline lookup yields CDR1 DFQATT and CDR2 SNEGSKA (reference sequence). CDR3 length equals 16 residues.

Only a few counts were recorded for this clonotype. The J gene is TRBJ2-7, the V gene TRBV6-2 or TRBV6-3, with 7 bases aligning to TRBD2. Germline trimming cut 0 bases from V and 1 base from J; bases unmatched to any gene: 6. The CDR3 sequence is 16 residues long. Germline V gives CDR1 MNHEY, CDR2 SVGEGT. CDR3 sequence reads: CASSYSKAGLSYEQYF. In nucleotides, the CDR3 is TGTGCCAGCAGTTACTCGAAGGCGGGACTATCCTACGAGCAGTACTTC.